Below, 3 T cell receptor beta chains from the same sample are listed, as sequenced in a study of neoadjuvant anti-PD-1 for oral cavity cancer. Data came from immunoSEQ multiplex PCR; TCRdb stores just in-frame clones and leaves some out. The sample carries around 81,000 clones, about 80% recorded once. The specimen was PBMCs, collected before nivolumab (anti-PD-1) treatment. The source of these receptors is a person between 35 and 79 years old with oral cavity squamous cell carcinoma.

This chain connects TRBV6-5 to TRBJ2-5; D unclear. V was clipped by 0 bases and J by 5 bases, with 16 bases between them. Germline V gives CDR1 MNHEY, CDR2 SVGAGI. This CDR3 is 16 amino acids long. CDR3 sequence reads: CASSYSPDPIGETQYF. DNA for the CDR3: TGTGCCAGCAGTTACTCACCTGATCCGATTGGGGAGACCCAGTACTTC.

The chain links TRBV6-5 to TRBJ2-5, with TRBD1 matching over 7 bases. The CDR3 contains 15 residues. V shed 4 bases, J shed 5 bases, and the junction held 10 bases outside the gene matches. Germline values: CDR1 MNHEY, CDR2 SVGAGI. CDR3 region: CASSSPRAGGETQYF. Here the CDR3 DNA reads TGTGCCAGCAGTTCCCCTAGGGCAGGGGGTGAGACCCAGTACTTC.

The chain joins TRBV29-1 to TRBJ2-3, with D maybe TRBD1 (5 bases). V was cut by 0 bases and J by 6 bases, with 19 bases left in between. CDR1 and CDR2 from the germline V gene are SQVTM and ANQGSEA. The CDR3 is 16 residues long. Here the CDR3 DNA reads TGCAGCGTTGAAGATGAAAGGGCTGCGGACACGGATACGCAGTATTTT. Translated, it gives CSVEDERAADTDTQYF.